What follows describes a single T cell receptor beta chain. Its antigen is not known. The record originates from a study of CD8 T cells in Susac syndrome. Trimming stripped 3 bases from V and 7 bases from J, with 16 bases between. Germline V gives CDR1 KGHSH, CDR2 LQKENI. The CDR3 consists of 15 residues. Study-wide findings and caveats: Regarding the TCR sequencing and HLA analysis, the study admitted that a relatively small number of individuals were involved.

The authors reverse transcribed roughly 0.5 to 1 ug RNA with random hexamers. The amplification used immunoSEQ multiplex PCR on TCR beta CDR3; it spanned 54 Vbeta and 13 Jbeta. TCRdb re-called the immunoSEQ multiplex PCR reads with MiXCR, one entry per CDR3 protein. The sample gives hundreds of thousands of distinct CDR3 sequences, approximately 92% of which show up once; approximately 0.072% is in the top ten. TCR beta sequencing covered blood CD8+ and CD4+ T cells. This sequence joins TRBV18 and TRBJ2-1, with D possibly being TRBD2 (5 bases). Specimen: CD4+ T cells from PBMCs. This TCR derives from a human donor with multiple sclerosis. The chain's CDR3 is CASSPWVDSGNEQFF. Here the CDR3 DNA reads TGTGCCAGCTCACCTTGGGTCGACTCGGGGAATGAGCAGTTCTTC.